The T cell receptor (beta chain) under discussion was sequenced for a study of immunodeficiency (dated by TCRdb to the late 2010s). Some background on the complete study: Repertoire analysis was performed to search for VDJ recombination defects and oligoclonality. Study-wide findings and limitations: In the entropy comparisons of patients against healthy controls, patients were shown as n=3 (open circles), and an effect of thymic development was suggested only as a possibility. V-J pairing and productive entropy of CD4+ T cells appeared to be similar between patients and controls. Severe oligoclonality, as judged by top-100 and total clonotype frequencies, was observed in patient CD8+ T cells but not in patient CD4+ T cells.

Genomic DNA was extracted using the QIAamp DNA Blood Mini Kit and was submitted for immunoSEQ repertoire analysis. Multiplex PCR was used to amplify CDR3 regions from a standard amount of genomic DNA template. An Illumina platform was used to sequence the PCR products. In the original analysis: Alignment of sequences to a reference was performed, and V, D and J gene definitions were taken from IMGT. Closely related sequences were merged by a nearest-neighbor clustering algorithm so that PCR and sequencing errors were removed. V, D and J usage was examined in productive unique and total sequences using ImmunoSEQ Analyzer tools along with R version 3.6.1. Here the immuneACCESS table is served through TCRdb, limited to in-frame sequences with V and J called. Missing clones are a known gap in these copies; in checked studies unresolved V genes cover under half, and the rest lacks a known reason. V, J and clone size are those of that table, while D and trimming were read from the DNA. Recorded for this sample are more than 1,100 clones; 96% of them occurred a single time. The ten largest account for roughly 1.2% of the sample.

A note on this clone: The target of this receptor is not known. No clone much larger than this one lies a single base away; base qualities are absent.

V is pared back by 4 bases and J by 4 bases, with 11 bases lying between the germline termini. CDR1 and CDR2, looked up from the germline V gene, are SQVTM and ANQGSEA. There are 13 amino acids in the CDR3, from cysteine to phenylalanine inclusive. Kept here is only the CDR3 DNA, which spans 39 bases and is read in frame from base 1. CD3+CD4+ T cells were sorted from fresh PBMCs before TCR sequencing. The chain is made from TRBV29-1 and TRBJ1-3, with the D gene uncertain. Sequencing used CD4+ T cells from blood. The receptor's source is a girl aged 2-10 years. The CDR3 reads CSVVDLTGNTIYF. The bases are TGCAGCGTTGTTGACCTGACGGGAAACACCATATATTTT.